This T cell receptor beta chain was sequenced in a study of long-term antiretroviral therapy in people with HIV. Study details: The 2015 immediate-ART recommendation came about a decade after the earliest samples. Regarding the study as a whole: Pre-ART clonal expansion yielded clones that dominated the repertoire at all time points.

The V gene's germline CDR1 is SNHLY and CDR2 FYNNEI. This CDR3 is built from 15 residues. The V end was cut by 6 bases, the J end by 7 bases, with 18 bases between. Survey level was the resolution at which the v3.0 immunoSEQ assay ran. The protocol was immunoSEQ multiplex PCR, while the TCRdb copy is restricted to in-frame clones and leaves out a portion. This repertoire shows fewer than 35,000 clones, roughly three quarters found once; its top ten account for approximately 7.6%. This clone was detected a few times. Its antigen is unknown. The source is a woman aged 45 to 65 with HIV. The sequences come from unsorted PBMCs, collected 3.1 years after starting antiretroviral therapy. This chain uses TRBV2 with TRBJ1-4; D is perhaps TRBD1 (6 bases). The CDR3 sequence is CASSLQTGGGEKLFF. Here the CDR3 DNA reads TGTGCCAGCAGCCTCCAGACAGGCGGAGGTGAAAAACTGTTTTTT.